Below are 30 T cell receptor beta chains sequenced from a single sample in a study of T cells and Merkel cell carcinoma outcomes. Sequencing was performed with immunoSEQ multiplex PCR; in TCRdb, only in-frame clones are kept and a portion is missing. This sample has 6,000 or so clones, with 70% to 75% found just once. Sequenced material: tumor tissue from Merkel cell carcinoma. The receptor set was obtained from a human donor with Merkel cell carcinoma. Some clones in this sample may be carry-over from other donors' samples.

The V and J genes are TRBV5-4 and TRBJ2-7; D is unresolved. The CDR3 is made up of 13 amino acids. V lost 0 bases and J lost 3, with 7 bases in between. Germline CDR1 is SGHNT and CDR2 is YYREEE (reference sequence). For the CDR3, the DNA is TGTGCCAGCAGCTTGGACAGTTTCTACGAGCAGTACTTC. This codes for CASSLDSFYEQYF.

This rearrangement joins TRBV25-1 to TRBJ2-7; a weak D match, TRBD2 (5 bases). The CDR3 extends over 14 amino acids. The V and J ends lost 4 bases and 4 bases respectively, with 14 bases between them. The V gene's germline CDR1 is MGHDK and CDR2 SYGVNS. The CDR3 DNA is TGTGCCAGCAGTGTCTACAATGGGAGATACGAGCAGTACTTC. This translates into CASSVYNGRYEQYF.

This chain links TRBV5-1 with TRBJ2-1, with 8 nucleotides matching TRBD2. CDR3 size: 15 residues. With V trimmed by 4 bases and J by 4 bases, 7 bases remained unmatched. Germline loops: CDR1 SGHRS, CDR2 YFSETQ. Here the CDR3 reads CASSPRTSIYNEQFF. The CDR3 DNA follows: TGCGCCAGCAGCCCCCGGACTAGCATTTACAATGAGCAGTTCTTC.

V usage is TRBV30 and J usage is TRBJ1-3; D is uncertain. Trimming cost V 5 bases and J 4 bases, with 3 bases left between them. Germline-derived CDR1 and CDR2 are GTSNPN and SVGIG (reference sequence). This CDR3 has 10 amino acids. This chain's CDR3 is CAWLGNTIYF. CDR3 coding DNA: TGTGCCTGGTTGGGAAACACCATATATTTT. Together with reference TRBV30 and TRBJ1-3, the CDR3 gives the full variable domain: SQTIHQWPATLVQPVGSPLSLECTVEGTSNPNLYWYRQAAGRGLQLLFYSVGIGQISSEVPQNLSASRPQDRQFILSSKKLLLSDSGFYLCAWLGNTIYFGEGSWLTVV.

A single count supports this clone. The chain links TRBV7-9 to TRBJ2-1; TRBD2 aligns across 12 bases. With V trimmed by 4 bases and J by 6 bases, 16 bases remained unmatched. Per germline, CDR1 SEHNR and CDR2 FQNEAQ (reference sequence). This CDR3 has 19 residues. CDR3 sequence reads: CASSSTRASGRVDGNEQFF. CDR3 sequence (DNA): TGTGCCAGCAGCTCAACCCGTGCTAGCGGGAGGGTGGATGGCAATGAGCAGTTCTTC.

There are a few counts of this clone. The CDR3 protein is CASSISGTAAGEAFF. The CDR3 DNA follows: TGTGCCAGTAGTATTAGCGGGACAGCCGCTGGTGAAGCTTTCTTT. The chain uses TRBV19 and TRBJ1-1, with TRBD1 identical over 7 bases. V lost 3 bases, J lost 7 bases, and 11 bases stayed unmatched. The CDR3 has 15 residues. Per germline, CDR1 LNHDA and CDR2 SQIVND (reference sequence).

The CDR3 protein is CASNPRAGNGELFF. For the CDR3, the DNA is TGCGCCAGCAACCCAAGGGCTGGGAACGGGGAGCTGTTTTTT. The V call is TRBV5-1, the J call TRBJ2-2, with D unclear. The CDR3 totals 14 residues. Germline V gene data show CDR1 as SGHRS and CDR2 as YFSETQ. V dropped 6 bases and J dropped 7 bases, with 16 bases sitting between them.

This clone was observed a few times. The V gene is TRBV6-1, the J gene TRBJ2-6, with D possibly being TRBD2 (6 bases). This CDR3 has 19 residues. The germline gives CDR1 MNHNS, CDR2 SASEGT. Trimming stripped 0 bases from V and 0 bases from J, with 15 bases between. The CDR3 bases are TGTGCCAGCAGTGAAGCCCTAGGCGGGATAGCCTCTGGGGCCAACGTCCTGACTTTC. Encoded protein: CASSEALGGIASGANVLTF.

This chain uses TRBV7-8 with TRBJ1-5, with D maybe TRBD1 (6 bases). The CDR3 length is 15 residues. Per the germline V gene, CDR1 is SGHVS and CDR2 is FQNEAQ. The V and J ends lost 2 bases and 1 base respectively, with 9 bases between them. The CDR3 DNA is TGTGCCAGCAGCTTATTGGACAGCAGCAATCAGCCCCAGCATTTT. It specifies CASSLLDSSNQPQHF.

This chain links TRBV4-2 with TRBJ2-5; a possible D gene is TRBD2 (6 bases). The CDR3 has 15 amino acids. Germline lookup yields CDR1 LGHNA and CDR2 YNFKEQ. The ends were cut back, 3 bases at V and 3 bases at J, with 14 bases in the middle. This CDR3 is CASSQDVLAKETQYF. The CDR3 region has the DNA TGTGCCAGCAGCCAGGATGTTCTAGCGAAAGAGACCCAGTACTTC.

The chain combines TRBV7-9 with TRBJ1-4; TRBD1 matches at 8 bases. The CDR3 sequence is 15 residues long. The germline V gene encodes CDR1 SEHNR and CDR2 FQNEAQ (reference sequence). J lost 7 bases, V lost 5 bases, and 9 bases had no gene match. Written as DNA, the CDR3 is TGTGCCAGCAGCCCGGGACAGGAATGGGGTGAAAAACTGTTTTTT. Its translation is CASSPGQEWGEKLFF.

The chain employs TRBV27 and TRBJ2-1; TRBD2 matches at 12 bases. J lost 4 bases, V lost 4 bases, and 11 bases had no gene match. The CDR3 spans 18 residues. Germline loops: CDR1 MNHEY, CDR2 SMNVEV (reference sequence). The CDR3 is CASSSGGLAGGRYNEQFF. The CDR3 DNA follows: TGTGCCAGCAGTTCGGGGGGCCTAGCGGGAGGGCGTTACAATGAGCAGTTCTTC.

The chain is built from TRBV5-8 and TRBJ2-6; D is unclear. V lost 5 bases and J lost 4, with 7 bases in between. CDR1 is SGHTS, CDR2 YDEGEE, per germline. The CDR3 has 13 amino acids. The CDR3 DNA reads TGTGCCAGCAGGACCTCCGGGGCCAACGTCCTGACTTTC. As protein: CASRTSGANVLTF.

The V call is TRBV13, the J call TRBJ2-1; TRBD2 agrees at 9 bases. This CDR3 is built from 15 residues. The J segment lost 9 bases and the V segment lost 5 bases, leaving 11 bases of the junction unmatched. From germline, CDR1 is PRHDT and CDR2 FYEKMQ (reference sequence). As DNA, the CDR3 is TGTGCCAGCAGCCCGACGGGCGGGAGGGCCTCTGAGCAGTTCTTC. This translates into CASSPTGGRASEQFF.

The chain uses TRBV2 and TRBJ2-5; 7 bases align to TRBD1. CDR3 size: 14 residues. Germline loops: CDR1 SNHLY, CDR2 FYNNEI. V trimming: 6 bases; J trimming: 5 bases; junction bases outside the gene matches: 9. CDR3 amino acids: CASSDRQGAETQYF. The CDR3 DNA sequence: TGTGCCAGCAGCGATCGACAGGGTGCGGAGACCCAGTACTTC.

CDR3 sequence: CASSSTGERYSYGYTF. The CDR3 nucleotides read TGTGCCAGCAGTTCGACAGGGGAACGATATAGCTATGGCTACACCTTC. V and J are TRBV28 and TRBJ1-2; 8 bases align to TRBD1. The CDR3 loop spans 16 amino acids. Germline loops: CDR1 MDHEN, CDR2 SYDVKM. Trimming took 4 bases from V and 4 from J; bases not matched to a gene: 11.

This rearrangement joins TRBV30 to TRBJ2-3, with TRBD2 as a possible D gene (5 bases). Germline assignment: CDR1 GTSNPN and CDR2 SVGIG (reference sequence). CDR3 length equals 14 residues. The ends were cut back, 0 bases at V and 0 bases at J, with 7 bases in the middle. As DNA, the CDR3 is TGTGCCTGGAGTGTACTAGATAGCACAGATACGCAGTATTTT. Its translation is CAWSVLDSTDTQYF.

J is TRBJ1-5 and V is TRBV7-9; a possible D gene is TRBD1 (5 bases). The germline gives CDR1 SEHNR, CDR2 FQNEAQ (reference sequence). Between the trimmed V and J ends, which lost 1 base and 2 bases, there was a span of 9 bases. The CDR3 runs to 15 residues. Here the CDR3 reads CASSLGGGGNQPQHF. The CDR3 DNA reads as TGTGCCAGCAGCTTAGGGGGGGGTGGCAATCAGCCCCAGCATTTT.

This rearrangement joins TRBV6-6 to TRBJ2-7; no firm D call. This CDR3 has 12 residues. The germline V gene encodes CDR1 MNHNY and CDR2 SVGAGI (reference sequence). The V and J ends lost 6 bases and 3 bases respectively, with 9 bases between them. CDR3 sequence reads: CASSGSLYEQYF. The CDR3, as DNA: TGTGCCAGCAGCGGTTCCCTCTACGAGCAGTACTTC.

The chain carries TRBV6-1 and TRBJ2-5; 7 nucleotides line up with TRBD2. V lost 0 bases to trimming and J lost 5 bases; unmatched junction nucleotides: 3. Germline V gives CDR1 MNHNS, CDR2 SASEGT. This CDR3 comprises 14 residues. CDR3 nucleotides: TGTGCCAGCAGTGAAGCGTCACTAGCGGAGACCCAGTACTTC. This codes for CASSEASLAETQYF.

This clone was recorded once. V usage is TRBV28 and J usage is TRBJ1-2; 10 positions agree with TRBD1. Germline V gene data show CDR1 as MDHEN and CDR2 as SYDVKM. V was clipped by 8 bases and J by 5 bases; unmatched bases: 8. The CDR3 covers 14 residues. The CDR3, as DNA: TGTGCCAGCCTCTCGGACAGGGGGTATTATGGCTACACCTTC. It codes for CASLSDRGYYGYTF.

In its sample, this clone was seen a few times. The chain is built from TRBV6-5 and TRBJ2-3; TRBD1 matches 10 bases. The CDR3 consists of 15 residues. Per the germline V gene, CDR1 is MNHEY and CDR2 is SVGAGI. The V and J ends lost 6 bases and 2 bases, in that order; junction bases with no gene match: 5. The CDR3 spells CASRRQGAPTDTQYF. Written as DNA, the CDR3 is TGTGCCAGCAGAAGACAGGGGGCGCCCACAGATACGCAGTATTTT.

The rearrangement uses TRBV20-1 and TRBJ2-2; perhaps TRBD2 as D (5 bases). Germline values: CDR1 DFQATT, CDR2 SNEGSKA (reference sequence). Between the trimmed V and J ends, which lost 7 bases and 8 bases, there was a span of 8 bases. There are 10 residues in the CDR3. For the CDR3, the DNA is TGCAGTGTAAGGAGGGGGGAGCTGTTTTTT. Its protein product is CSVRRGELFF.

In its sample, this clone was seen once. The J gene is TRBJ2-7, the V gene TRBV5-4, with D possibly matching TRBD1 (7 bases). Germline V gene data show CDR1 as SGHNT and CDR2 as YYREEE (reference sequence). The CDR3 consists of 14 residues. V gave up 0 bases and J gave up 7 bases, with 14 bases separating them. The CDR3 region is CASSLGGAGGEQYF. The CDR3 nucleotides read TGTGCCAGCAGCTTGGGTGGGGCAGGGGGGGAGCAGTACTTC.

CDR3 region: CASSYSDSGANVLTF. Written as DNA, the CDR3 is TGTGCCAGCAGTTACTCAGACTCTGGGGCCAACGTCCTGACTTTC. The genes are TRBV6-5 and TRBJ2-6; no clear D gene. This CDR3 is 15 amino acids long. Trimming stripped 0 bases from V and 0 bases from J, with 3 bases between. Germline CDR1 reads MNHEY; CDR2 reads SVGAGI.

This sequence joins TRBV4-3 and TRBJ2-7; D uncertain. The CDR3 totals 16 residues. The germline V gene has CDR1 LGHNA and CDR2 YSLEER. Trimming shortened V by 0 bases and J by 3 bases, and 15 bases separated the two germline ends. CDR3 residues: CASSQDFRRPDYEQYF. The CDR3 DNA is TGCGCCAGCAGCCAAGATTTCCGGCGGCCCGACTACGAGCAGTACTTC.

The V gene is TRBV5-1, the J gene TRBJ2-5; 7 bases align to TRBD1. The CDR3 is made up of 15 amino acids. Losses at the gene ends were 0 bases for V and 6 bases for J; bases not matched to a gene: 8. Looked up from germline, CDR1 is SGHRS and CDR2 is YFSETQ. The CDR3 DNA follows: TGCGCCAGCAGCTTGGGGATAGGGGGCGGGCAGACCCAGTACTTC. As protein: CASSLGIGGGQTQYF.

The chain recombines TRBV28 with TRBJ1-1; D unresolved. Germline-derived CDR1 and CDR2 are MDHEN and SYDVKM. The V gene lost 4 bases and the J gene lost 1 base, with 16 bases spanning the gap. CDR3 length: 16 residues. CDR3 sequence: CASSSPSRGSNTEAFF. CDR3 sequence (DNA): TGTGCCAGCAGTTCCCCCAGCCGGGGTTCGAACACTGAAGCTTTCTTT.

The V and J genes are TRBV9 and TRBJ2-7; D remains unclear. Germline V gene sequence: CDR1 SGDLS, CDR2 YYNGEE. The CDR3 covers 13 residues. V lost 0 bases and J lost 3, with 7 bases in between. The CDR3 loop reads CASSVAPGYEQYF. The CDR3 DNA follows: TGTGCCAGCAGCGTAGCTCCAGGCTACGAGCAGTACTTC.

V is TRBV19 and J is TRBJ1-1, with D tentatively TRBD1 (6 bases). This CDR3 contains 14 residues. V dropped 5 bases and J dropped 4 bases, with 14 bases sitting between them. Looked up from germline, CDR1 is LNHDA and CDR2 is SQIVND (reference sequence). In nucleotides, the CDR3 is TGTGCCAGTAGTGGAACAGGGATCGGCACTGAAGCTTTCTTT. Translated, it gives CASSGTGIGTEAFF.